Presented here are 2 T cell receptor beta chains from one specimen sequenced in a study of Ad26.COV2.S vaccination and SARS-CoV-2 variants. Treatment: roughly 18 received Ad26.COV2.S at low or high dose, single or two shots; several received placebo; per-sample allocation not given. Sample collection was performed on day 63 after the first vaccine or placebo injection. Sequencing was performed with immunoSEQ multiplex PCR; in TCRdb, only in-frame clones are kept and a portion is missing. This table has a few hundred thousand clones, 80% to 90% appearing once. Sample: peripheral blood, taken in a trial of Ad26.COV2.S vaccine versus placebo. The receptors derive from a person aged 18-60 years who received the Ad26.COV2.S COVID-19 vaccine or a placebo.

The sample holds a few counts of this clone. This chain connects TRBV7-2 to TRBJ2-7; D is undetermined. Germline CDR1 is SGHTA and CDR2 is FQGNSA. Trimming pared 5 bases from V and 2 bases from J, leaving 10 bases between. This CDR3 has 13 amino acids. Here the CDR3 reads CASSPTVAYEQYF. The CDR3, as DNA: TGTGCCAGCAGCCCGACTGTGGCCTACGAGCAGTACTTC.

The CDR3 region is CASSQDPNTEAFF. The DNA of the CDR3 is TGTGCCAGCAGCCAAGATCCGAACACTGAAGCTTTCTTT. This rearrangement joins TRBV14 to TRBJ1-1; D call uncertain. This CDR3 has 13 residues. Trimming stripped 0 bases from V and 1 base from J, with 3 bases between. The germline V gene encodes CDR1 SGHDN and CDR2 FVKESK.